This T cell receptor (beta chain) is drawn from a study of shared clonotypes between healthy human individuals. This clone has only one observation. Its cognate antigen is unknown. This table comes from immunoSEQ multiplex PCR, and its TCRdb copy is limited to in-frame clones, with some not included. The table lists about 2 million clones, around 95% of them singletons, with 0.1% to 0.15% in the top ten. Into CD45RA+ naive and CD45RA-negative memory subsets, the CD4+ cells were split. Study results and limitations: Clonotype sharing levels among donors were expected to vary with sequencing depth.

Material: naive CD4+ T cells sorted from blood. Documented subset: CD45RA+ positively selected. The clonotype comes from a young man in good health.

The CDR3: CASSPTQGRSSPLHF. The CDR3 DNA reads TGTGCCAGCAGTCCCACCCAGGGGCGCAGTTCACCCCTCCACTTT. The genes are TRBV6-5 and TRBJ1-6; possible D gene TRBD1, 6 bases. Trimming removed 5 bases from V and 9 bases from J, with 17 bases in between. This CDR3 is built from 15 residues. Germline values: CDR1 MNHEY, CDR2 SVGAGI.